Listed here are 29 T cell receptor beta chains from one sample, sequenced in a study of T-cell memory formation after mild COVID-19. TCRdb re-called the 5' RACE reads with MiXCR, one entry per CDR3 protein. The profile covers 200,000 to 300,000 distinct CDR3 sequences, with approximately 15% appearing a single time and around 20% taken by the ten largest. The sequenced material came from PBMCs or a T cell subset sorted from them (not recorded which). The receptors shown here come from a man younger than 35 who had mild COVID-19 (a few samples of this study predate the infection). Cell type and time point are not known.

The V gene is TRBV11-2, the J gene TRBJ2-2; D is undetermined. Trimming pared 4 bases from V and 1 base from J, leaving 16 bases between. There are 17 residues in the CDR3. Per the germline V gene, CDR1 is SGHAT and CDR2 is FQNNGV. CDR3 DNA: TGTGCCAGCAGCTCCCCGAAGGGTCCGTTGAACACCGGGGAGCTGTTTTTT. Its protein product is CASSSPKGPLNTGELFF. Together with reference TRBV11-2 and TRBJ2-2, the CDR3 gives the full variable domain: EAGVAQSPRYKIIEKRQSVAFWCNPISGHATLYWYQQILGQGPKLLIQFQNNGVVDDSQLPKDRFSAERLKGVDSTLKIQPAKLEDSAVYLCASSSPKGPLNTGELFFGEGSRLTVL.

The table lists this clonotype with a few counts. The chain uses TRBV3-1 and TRBJ2-1, with 8 bases that match TRBD1. The CDR3 consists of 15 residues. Per the germline V gene, CDR1 is LGHDT and CDR2 is YNNKEL (reference sequence). V trimming: 0 bases; J trimming: 8 bases; junction bases outside the gene matches: 6. DNA for the CDR3: TGTGCCAGCAGCCAAGACAGGGGGCGTTTGTATGAGCAGTTCTTC. It encodes CASSQDRGRLYEQFF.

There are many counts of this clonotype. CDR3 sequence (DNA): TGCAGCGCAAGCGGGGGTAGCACAGATACGCAGTATTTT. Protein product: CSASGGSTDTQYF. The chain links TRBV29-1 to TRBJ2-3; 8 bases line up with TRBD2. V shed 7 bases and J 0 bases; nucleotides not matched to a gene: 3. This CDR3 is 13 amino acids long. Germline assignment: CDR1 SQVTM and CDR2 ANQGSEA.

This chain links TRBV12-3 or TRBV12-4 with TRBJ2-7; either TRBD1 or TRBD2 may fit D (5 bases each). The ends were cut back, 3 bases at V and 5 bases at J, with 17 bases in the middle. This CDR3 has 15 residues. The chain's CDR3 is CASSFSRGAINEQYF. The CDR3, as DNA: TGTGCCAGCAGTTTTTCTCGAGGGGCCATCAACGAGCAGTACTTC.

The V call is TRBV7-8, the J call TRBJ2-3; 12 bases are a match to TRBD2. The length of the CDR3 is 15 residues. Germline V gene sequence: CDR1 SGHVS, CDR2 FQNEAQ. After removal of 6 bases from V and 4 bases from J, the junction contained 5 bases not matched to a gene. The CDR3 DNA reads as TGTGCCAGCAGGAGGACTAGCGGGGACGCAGATACGCAGTATTTT. Translated: CASRRTSGDADTQYF.

This chain joins TRBV5-1 and TRBJ1-2; D is uncertain. Germline-derived CDR1 and CDR2 are SGHRS and YFSETQ. V was cut by 3 bases and J by 4 bases, with 13 bases left in between. CDR3 length: 14 residues. The CDR3 nucleotides read TGCGCCAGCAGCTCCGGGGAGTCAGCCTATGGCTACACCTTC. This sequence encodes CASSSGESAYGYTF. The full variable domain, its missing parts supplied by reference TRBV5-1 and TRBJ1-2, is KAGVTQTPRYLIKTRGQQVTLSCSPISGHRSVSWYQQTPGQGLQFLFEYFSETQRNKGNFPGRFSGRQFSNSRSEMNVSTLELGDSALYLCASSSGESAYGYTFGSGTRLTVV.

The CDR3 protein is CASSYVRNGLRETQYF. CDR3 nucleotide sequence: TGTGCCAGCAGTTACGTGCGAAACGGGTTACGGGAGACCCAGTACTTC. This sequence joins TRBV6-5 and TRBJ2-5; D ambiguous. Trimming cost V 2 bases and J 5 bases, with 18 bases left between them. Germline V lookup: CDR1 MNHEY, CDR2 SVGAGI. The CDR3 loop spans 16 amino acids.

This clonotype was detected many times. A much larger clone lies a single base off, so this may be a read error. This rearrangement joins TRBV5-1 to TRBJ2-3; D perhaps matches TRBD2 (6 bases). CDR1 is SGHRS, CDR2 YFSETQ, per germline. The CDR3 has 13 residues. CDR3 sequence: CASSAGSTDTQYF. The CDR3 bases are TGTGCCAGCAGTGCGGGGAGCACAGATACGCAGTATTTT. Using reference TRBV5-1 and TRBJ2-3 for the parts outside the CDR3, the full variable domain is KAGVTQTPRYLIKTRGQQVTLSCSPISGHRSVSWYQQTPGQGLQFLFEYFSETQRNKGNFPGRFSGRQFSNSRSEMNVSTLELGDSALYLCASSAGSTDTQYFGPGTRLTVL.

The CDR3 is CASSYARGGTGELFF. CDR3 coding DNA: TGTGCCAGCAGTTATGCACGGGGGGGCACCGGGGAGCTGTTTTTT. This chain joins TRBV7-2 and TRBJ2-2, with 8 bases that match TRBD2. Germline CDR1 reads SGHTA; CDR2 reads FQGNSA. The CDR3 runs to 15 residues. The trim removed 6 bases at V and 4 bases at J, leaving 7 bases unmatched. Based on the CDR3 plus reference TRBV7-2 and TRBJ2-2, the full variable domain is GAGVSQSPSNKVTEKGKDVELRCDPISGHTALYWYRQSLGQGLEFLIYFQGNSAPDKSGLPSDRFSAERTGGSVSTLTIQRTQQEDSAVYLCASSYARGGTGELFFGEGSRLTVL.

The chain carries TRBV29-1 and TRBJ1-2; 9 bases fit TRBD1. The CDR3 is made up of 16 amino acids. The germline gives CDR1 SQVTM, CDR2 ANQGSEA. V dropped 3 bases and J dropped 2; count of bases not matched to a gene: 10. Here the CDR3 reads CSVDLVGDRANYGYTF. CDR3 DNA sequence: TGCAGCGTTGATTTGGTGGGGGACAGGGCGAACTATGGCTACACCTTC.

This clonotype was observed a handful of times. The chain carries TRBV4-1 and TRBJ1-5; D is undetermined. V was clipped by 1 base and J by 1 base, with 8 bases between them. CDR3 length: 15 residues. Germline V gene lookup returns CDR1 MGHRA and CDR2 YSYEKL. CDR3 sequence reads: CASSQVEGSNQPQHF. CDR3 DNA sequence: TGCGCCAGCAGCCAAGTGGAGGGAAGCAATCAGCCCCAGCATTTT.

This chain joins TRBV7-2 and TRBJ1-1; D call uncertain. The CDR3 totals 14 residues. Germline lookup yields CDR1 SGHTA and CDR2 FQGNSA. V was trimmed by 4 bases and J by 5 bases, leaving 14 bases between them. CDR3 nucleotide sequence: TGTGCCAGCAGCTCCGCAGCCGGGCGGACTGAAGCTTTCTTT. It codes for CASSSAAGRTEAFF.

The table lists this clonotype with a few counts. The V gene is TRBV27, the J gene TRBJ1-1, with TRBD1 as a possible D gene (5 bases). Germline V CDR1 and CDR2: MNHEY, SMNVEV (reference sequence). This CDR3 has 14 amino acids. V shed 5 bases and J shed 5 bases, with 15 bases lying between them. The chain's CDR3 is CASSPRRGGTEAFF. CDR3 DNA: TGTGCCAGCAGTCCCCGGAGGGGCGGGACTGAAGCTTTCTTT.

This clonotype showed up many times. CDR3 bases: TGTGCCAGCAGCCAAGATGCCTCACAGGGACGCCAGCCCCAGCATTTT. It translates to CASSQDASQGRQPQHF. The V call is TRBV4-2, the J call TRBJ1-5; tentatively, D is TRBD1 (6 bases). The CDR3 sequence is 16 residues long. Germline-derived CDR1 and CDR2 are LGHNA and YNFKEQ. Between the trimmed V and J ends, which lost 0 bases and 7 bases, there was a span of 16 bases.

This clonotype was detected a few times. This rearrangement joins TRBV20-1 to TRBJ1-5; D may be TRBD1 (5 bases). Trimming cost V 0 bases and J 2 bases, with 11 bases left between them. This CDR3 has 15 amino acids. Germline-derived CDR1 and CDR2 are DFQATT and SNEGSKA (reference sequence). CDR3 loop: CSARDARDGNQPQHF. The CDR3 bases are TGCAGTGCTAGAGATGCCAGGGATGGCAATCAGCCCCAGCATTTT.

This clonotype was counted ten times or more. The chain joins TRBV7-2 to TRBJ2-5; D gene unclear. Germline V CDR1 and CDR2: SGHTA, FQGNSA. V was clipped by 5 bases and J by 7 bases, with 14 bases between them. The CDR3 loop spans 13 amino acids. The CDR3 protein is CASSPTILGTQYF. The CDR3 DNA reads as TGTGCCAGCAGCCCAACAATTTTGGGGACCCAGTACTTC.

This clonotype was picked up a small number of times. V and J are TRBV7-9 and TRBJ1-2; D is unresolved. The CDR3 has 10 residues. Germline V gene sequence: CDR1 SEHNR, CDR2 FQNEAQ (reference sequence). Trimming removed 1 base at V and 13 bases at J, with 7 bases between. Here the CDR3 DNA reads TGTGCCAGCAGCTTAGAGGAATGCACCTTC. Protein sequence: CASSLEECTF.

The chain carries TRBV11-2 and TRBJ1-1, with D unclear. The germline gives CDR1 SGHAT, CDR2 FQNNGV. V was pared by 0 bases and J by 6 bases, with 8 bases between. The CDR3 has 13 amino acids. CDR3 DNA: TGTGCCAGCAGCTTAGATTTGGCATCTGAAGCTTTCTTT. Translating it yields CASSLDLASEAFF.

This clonotype was detected a few times. The chain recombines TRBV28 with TRBJ2-5; possibly TRBD2 for D (5 bases). The CDR3 totals 14 residues. The germline V gene encodes CDR1 MDHEN and CDR2 SYDVKM. V lost 6 bases and J 3 bases, leaving 14 bases between the germline ends. The CDR3 reads CASREGRSKETQYF. CDR3 coding DNA: TGTGCCAGCAGAGAGGGAAGGTCTAAAGAGACCCAGTACTTC.

This clonotype was seen a handful of times. The J gene is TRBJ2-4, the V gene TRBV27; perhaps D is TRBD1 or TRBD2 (5 bases each). Germline-derived CDR1 and CDR2 are MNHEY and SMNVEV (reference sequence). CDR3 length equals 15 residues. Trimming pared 3 bases from V and 0 bases from J, leaving 9 bases between. CDR3 region: CASSFGALAKNIQYF. Written as DNA, the CDR3 is TGTGCCAGCAGTTTCGGGGCGCTAGCCAAAAACATTCAGTACTTC.

This chain connects TRBV18 to TRBJ1-2, with D unresolved. The CDR3 sequence is 14 residues long. The germline gives CDR1 KGHSH, CDR2 LQKENI. Between the trimmed V and J ends, which lost 1 base and 6 bases, there was a span of 12 bases. The CDR3 region is CASSPQGRRHGYTF. The CDR3 nucleotides read TGTGCCAGCTCACCACAAGGGCGGAGACATGGCTACACCTTC. The whole variable domain, remainder taken from reference TRBV18 and TRBJ1-2, is NAGVMQNPRHLVRRRGQEARLRCSPMKGHSHVYWYRQLPEEGLKFMVYLQKENIIDESGMPKERFSAEFPKEGPSILRIQQVVRGDSAAYFCASSPQGRRHGYTFGSGTRLTVV.

The table lists this clonotype with many counts. V and J are TRBV5-1 and TRBJ2-4; tentatively, D is TRBD2 (5 bases). V lost 4 bases and J 9 bases, leaving 17 bases between the germline ends. CDR3 length: 14 amino acids. The germline V gene encodes CDR1 SGHRS and CDR2 YFSETQ. The CDR3 sequence: CASSPVGVLSIQYF. CDR3 coding DNA: TGCGCCAGCAGCCCAGTCGGGGTCCTCAGCATTCAGTACTTC.

The chain links TRBV6-2 or TRBV6-3 to TRBJ2-2; D is undetermined. Between the trimmed V and J ends, which lost 4 bases and 2 bases, there was a span of 5 bases. This CDR3 has 13 residues. Germline V gene sequence: CDR1 MNHEY, CDR2 SVGEGT. CDR3 DNA sequence: TGTGCCAGCAGTTGGGCTAACACCGGGGAGCTGTTTTTT. This translates into CASSWANTGELFF.

DNA of the CDR3: TGTGCCAGCAGTCGTCATAGCGGGGACAGCACAGATACGCAGTATTTT. It specifies CASSRHSGDSTDTQYF. The chain is built from TRBV12-3 or TRBV12-4 and TRBJ2-3, with 8 positions matching TRBD2. V gave up 5 bases and J gave up 0 bases; unmatched junction bases: 7. The CDR3 loop spans 16 amino acids.

The rearrangement links TRBV5-1 to TRBJ1-2; D might be TRBD1 (5 bases). Germline loops: CDR1 SGHRS, CDR2 YFSETQ. V lost 4 bases, J lost 4 bases, and 14 bases lay in between. This CDR3 has 14 amino acids. CDR3 protein: CASSSGTLGYGYTF. CDR3 DNA sequence: TGCGCCAGCAGCAGCGGGACCCTCGGCTATGGCTACACCTTC.

This clonotype was found many times. This sequence joins TRBV5-1 and TRBJ2-1; D possibly corresponds to TRBD2 (6 bases). This CDR3 has 15 amino acids. Germline assignment: CDR1 SGHRS and CDR2 YFSETQ. V lost 1 base, J lost 4 bases, and 12 bases lay in between. This CDR3 is CASSLTSSNYNEQFF. CDR3 DNA sequence: TGCGCCAGCAGCTTGACTAGCTCGAATTACAATGAGCAGTTCTTC.

This clonotype was counted ten times or more. CDR3 amino acids: CASSRDGNYGYTF. The CDR3 DNA follows: TGTGCCAGCAGTCGGGACGGTAACTATGGCTACACCTTC. The rearrangement uses TRBV12-3 or TRBV12-4 and TRBJ1-2; weak D call: TRBD1 (5 bases). The V and J ends lost 5 bases and 1 base respectively, with 8 bases between them. The CDR3 spans 13 residues.

The V gene is TRBV20-1, the J gene TRBJ2-7, with D possibly being TRBD1 (6 bases). The CDR3 has 16 residues. Germline V gene data show CDR1 as DFQATT and CDR2 as SNEGSKA (reference sequence). The V end lost 0 bases, the J end lost 5 bases, and 20 bases lay between the germline ends. Here the CDR3 reads CSARDPRAGVKNEQYF. The CDR3 bases are TGCAGTGCTAGAGATCCAAGGGCAGGGGTGAAGAACGAGCAGTACTTC.

V is TRBV4-3 and J is TRBJ2-1; D gene uncertain. V lost 0 bases and J lost 0, with 9 bases in between. CDR1 and CDR2 from the germline V gene are LGHNA and YSLEER. The CDR3 contains 16 residues. The CDR3 loop reads CASSQDLSSSYNEQFF. The DNA of the CDR3 is TGCGCCAGCAGCCAAGATCTTTCGAGCTCCTACAATGAGCAGTTCTTC.